This T cell receptor (beta chain) emerged from a study of ipilimumab plus nivolumab after autologous stem cell transplantation. Background on the study: Patients received a median of roughly five ipilimumab and eight or nine nivolumab doses. The myeloma group: high-risk transplant-naive, or relapse within 3 years after first autologous transplant.

Sequencing was performed with immunoSEQ multiplex PCR; in TCRdb, only in-frame clones are kept and a portion is missing. The sample holds 43,000 or so clones, approximately 90% seen once. V gave up 4 bases and J gave up 2 bases; unmatched junction bases: 2. This CDR3 has 13 amino acids. CDR1 MNHNS and CDR2 SASEGT come from the germline V gene. This clone was counted once. Checkpoint therapy with ipilimumab 1 mg/kg began 14 to 28 days after transplant. Patients received nivolumab 3 mg/kg at weeks 1, 4, 7, 10, then fortnightly to week 26. The source was PBMCs, collected in a trial of ipilimumab plus nivolumab as post-transplant consolidation. This chain connects TRBV6-1 to TRBJ2-7, with 7 nucleotides matching TRBD1. The receptor comes from a male donor with multiple myeloma. The CDR3 DNA is TGTGCCAGCAGTGGGACAGGCCCCTACGAGCAGTACTTC. Amino acids: CASSGTGPYEQYF.